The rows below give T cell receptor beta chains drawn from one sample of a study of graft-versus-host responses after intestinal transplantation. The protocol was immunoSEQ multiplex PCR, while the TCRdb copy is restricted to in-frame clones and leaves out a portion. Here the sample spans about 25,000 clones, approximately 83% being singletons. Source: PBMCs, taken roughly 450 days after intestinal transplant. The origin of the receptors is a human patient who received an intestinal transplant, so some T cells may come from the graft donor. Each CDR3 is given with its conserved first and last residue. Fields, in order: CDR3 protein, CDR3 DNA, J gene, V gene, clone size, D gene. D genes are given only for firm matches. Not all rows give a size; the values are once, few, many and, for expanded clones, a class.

CDR3 protein: CASTPVTGNTIYF; CDR3 DNA: TGTGCCAGCACTCCGGTCACTGGAAACACCATATATTTT; J gene: TRBJ1-3; V gene: TRBV6-5; clone size: -; D gene: -
CDR3 protein: CAISDPGQGRTFF; CDR3 DNA: TGTGCCATCAGTGACCCGGGACAGGGGAGAACTTTCTTT; J gene: TRBJ1-1; V gene: TRBV10-3; clone size: -; D gene: TRBD1
CDR3 protein: CASSTQGEGYEQYF; CDR3 DNA: TGTGCCAGCAGTACCCAGGGGGAGGGCTACGAGCAGTACTTC; J gene: TRBJ2-7; V gene: TRBV2; clone size: few; D gene: -
CDR3 protein: CASSVGLAGGETQYF; CDR3 DNA: TGTGCCAGCAGCGTAGGACTAGCGGGAGGTGAGACCCAGTACTTC; J gene: TRBJ2-5; V gene: TRBV9; clone size: -; D gene: TRBD2
CDR3 protein: CASRGGTANDGYTF; CDR3 DNA: TGCGCCAGCAGGGGCGGGACAGCGAACGATGGCTACACCTTC; J gene: TRBJ1-2; V gene: TRBV10-1; clone size: once; D gene: TRBD1
CDR3 protein: CASSMGGNSPLHF; CDR3 DNA: TGTGCCAGCAGTATGGGGGGTAATTCACCCCTCCACTTT; J gene: TRBJ1-6; V gene: TRBV9; clone size: -; D gene: -
CDR3 protein: CASSSGRALFNEQFF; CDR3 DNA: TGTGCCAGCAGTTCAGGAAGGGCCCTTTTCAATGAGCAGTTCTTC; J gene: TRBJ2-1; V gene: TRBV7-3; clone size: -; D gene: -
CDR3 protein: CASRTRPTQDSYEQYF; CDR3 DNA: TGCGCCAGCAGAACCAGGCCAACTCAGGACTCCTACGAGCAGTACTTC; J gene: TRBJ2-7; V gene: TRBV5-1; clone size: -; D gene: -
CDR3 protein: CASSVGGDSPYEQYF; CDR3 DNA: TGTGCCAGCAGCGTTGGCGGGGACAGCCCCTACGAGCAGTACTTC; J gene: TRBJ2-7; V gene: TRBV9; clone size: -; D gene: -
CDR3 protein: CSAWDHSYEQYF; CDR3 DNA: TGCAGCGCCTGGGACCACTCCTACGAGCAGTACTTC; J gene: TRBJ2-7; V gene: TRBV29-1; clone size: -; D gene: -
CDR3 protein: CASRRSIEQETQYF; CDR3 DNA: TGTGCCAGCAGACGAAGCATCGAGCAAGAGACCCAGTACTTC; J gene: TRBJ2-5; V gene: TRBV6-5; clone size: -; D gene: -
CDR3 protein: CASSYSSPKGSEQYF; CDR3 DNA: TGTGCCAGCAGTTACTCGAGTCCGAAGGGGTCCGAGCAGTACTTC; J gene: TRBJ2-7; V gene: TRBV6-5; clone size: few; D gene: -
CDR3 protein: CSVEDLIF; CDR3 DNA: TGCAGCGTTGAAGATCTGATTTTC; J gene: TRBJ2-3; V gene: TRBV29-1; clone size: -; D gene: -
CDR3 protein: CASSQDFPGLAGVSDTQYF; CDR3 DNA: TGTGCCAGCAGCCAAGATTTCCCGGGACTAGCGGGAGTTTCAGATACGCAGTATTTT; J gene: TRBJ2-3; V gene: TRBV4-2; clone size: -; D gene: TRBD2
CDR3 protein: CASSYSTNEQFF; CDR3 DNA: TGTGCCAGCAGTTACTCGACCAATGAGCAGTTCTTC; J gene: TRBJ2-1; V gene: TRBV6-5; clone size: -; D gene: -
CDR3 protein: CASSRGGGAGTNEKLFF; CDR3 DNA: TGTGCCAGCAGTAGGGGCGGGGGCGCTGGAACTAATGAAAAACTGTTTTTT; J gene: TRBJ1-4; V gene: TRBV5-4; clone size: -; D gene: -
CDR3 protein: CASSEGERYTQYF; CDR3 DNA: TGTGCCAGCAGTGAAGGGGAGCGTTATACGCAGTATTTT; J gene: TRBJ2-3; V gene: TRBV6-1; clone size: -; D gene: -
CDR3 protein: CASSEQLAKNIQYF; CDR3 DNA: TGTGCCAGCAGTGAGCAGCTAGCCAAAAACATTCAGTACTTC; J gene: TRBJ2-4; V gene: TRBV6-1; clone size: -; D gene: -
CDR3 protein: CASRDREATYEQYF; CDR3 DNA: TGTGCCAGCAGGGACAGGGAAGCAACCTACGAGCAGTACTTC; J gene: TRBJ2-7; V gene: TRBV2; clone size: -; D gene: TRBD1
CDR3 protein: CASGTEGGNTIYF; CDR3 DNA: TGTGCCAGTGGGACAGAAGGGGGAAACACCATATATTTT; J gene: TRBJ1-3; V gene: TRBV19; clone size: -; D gene: TRBD1
CDR3 protein: CASSPLRGTSEPFDHSYEQYF; CDR3 DNA: TGTGCCAGCAGCCCACTCAGGGGGACTAGCGAGCCCTTTGACCACTCCTACGAGCAGTACTTC; J gene: TRBJ2-7; V gene: TRBV14; clone size: -; D gene: TRBD2
CDR3 protein: CASSPPGTGTSYEQYF; CDR3 DNA: TGTGCCAGCTCACCACCTGGGACAGGGACCTCCTACGAGCAGTACTTC; J gene: TRBJ2-7; V gene: TRBV18; clone size: -; D gene: TRBD1
CDR3 protein: CASSLSGRAYSNQPQHF; CDR3 DNA: TGTGCCAGCAGTTTATCAGGCAGGGCCTATAGCAATCAGCCCCAGCATTTT; J gene: TRBJ1-5; V gene: TRBV27; clone size: -; D gene: -
CDR3 protein: CASSLGRTLNYGYTF; CDR3 DNA: TGTGCCAGCAGCCTCGGGCGCACACTTAACTATGGCTACACCTTC; J gene: TRBJ1-2; V gene: TRBV7-2; clone size: -; D gene: -
CDR3 protein: CASSGTATSTDTQYF; CDR3 DNA: TGTGCCAGCAGTGGGACGGCCACTAGCACAGATACGCAGTATTTT; J gene: TRBJ2-3; V gene: TRBV6-1; clone size: -; D gene: -
CDR3 protein: CASSYLAGWGYEQYF; CDR3 DNA: TGTGCCAGCAGTTACCTGGCGGGATGGGGGTACGAGCAGTACTTC; J gene: TRBJ2-7; V gene: TRBV6-5; clone size: -; D gene: -
CDR3 protein: CASDLQGTSNQPQHF; CDR3 DNA: TGTGCCAGTGACCTACAGGGGACGAGCAATCAGCCCCAGCATTTT; J gene: TRBJ1-5; V gene: TRBV2; clone size: -; D gene: TRBD1
CDR3 protein: CSARFPWWAFF; CDR3 DNA: TGCAGTGCTAGATTCCCGTGGTGGGCTTTCTTT; J gene: TRBJ1-1; V gene: TRBV20-1; clone size: -; D gene: -
CDR3 protein: CASSEAGRPSTDTQYF; CDR3 DNA: TGTGCCAGCAGTGAAGCGGGGCGGCCTAGCACAGATACGCAGTATTTT; J gene: TRBJ2-3; V gene: TRBV6-1; clone size: -; D gene: -
CDR3 protein: CATSNSRGINEKLFF; CDR3 DNA: TGTGCCACCTCGAATAGTAGAGGGATTAATGAAAAACTGTTTTTT; J gene: TRBJ1-4; V gene: TRBV6-6; clone size: few; D gene: -
CDR3 protein: CASSLSGTLNIQYF; CDR3 DNA: TGTGCCAGCTCACTATCCGGGACGCTAAACATTCAGTACTTC; J gene: TRBJ2-4; V gene: TRBV18; clone size: -; D gene: -
CDR3 protein: CASGLSYREPDEQYF; CDR3 DNA: TGTGCTAGTGGTTTGTCATACCGGGAGCCAGACGAGCAGTACTTC; J gene: TRBJ2-7; V gene: TRBV12-5; clone size: few; D gene: -
CDR3 protein: CASSLVLESTGELFF; CDR3 DNA: TGTGCCAGCAGCTTGGTTTTAGAAAGCACCGGGGAGCTGTTTTTT; J gene: TRBJ2-2; V gene: TRBV5-8; clone size: -; D gene: -
CDR3 protein: CASSQVQGLTGELFF; CDR3 DNA: TGTGCCAGCAGCCAAGTTCAGGGTTTGACCGGGGAGCTGTTTTTT; J gene: TRBJ2-2; V gene: TRBV14; clone size: once; D gene: -
CDR3 protein: CASSPQVSGNTIYF; CDR3 DNA: TGCGCCAGCAGCCCACAGGTTTCTGGAAACACCATATATTTT; J gene: TRBJ1-3; V gene: TRBV5-1; clone size: -; D gene: -
CDR3 protein: CASMSVLATAEQYF; CDR3 DNA: TGTGCCAGCATGTCTGTGCTAGCGACGGCCGAGCAGTACTTC; J gene: TRBJ2-7; V gene: TRBV6-1; clone size: -; D gene: -
CDR3 protein: CASADGNNEQFF; CDR3 DNA: TGTGCCAGCGCAGATGGTAACAATGAGCAGTTCTTC; J gene: TRBJ2-1; V gene: TRBV25-1; clone size: -; D gene: -
CDR3 protein: CASSEGPAGNEQFF; CDR3 DNA: TGCGCCAGCAGTGAAGGCCCAGCGGGCAATGAGCAGTTCTTC; J gene: TRBJ2-1; V gene: TRBV10-1; clone size: -; D gene: -
CDR3 protein: CASSTLDRRNTEAFF; CDR3 DNA: TGTGCCAGCAGCACTTTGGACAGGAGGAACACTGAAGCTTTCTTT; J gene: TRBJ1-1; V gene: TRBV7-9; clone size: -; D gene: TRBD1
CDR3 protein: CASSDLGTGQETQYF; CDR3 DNA: TGTGCCAGCAGTGACCTGGGAACAGGCCAAGAGACCCAGTACTTC; J gene: TRBJ2-5; V gene: TRBV6-1; clone size: few; D gene: -
CDR3 protein: CASSKPRRANQPQHF; CDR3 DNA: TGTGCCAGCAGCAAACCTCGTAGGGCCAATCAGCCCCAGCATTTT; J gene: TRBJ1-5; V gene: TRBV21-1; clone size: -; D gene: -